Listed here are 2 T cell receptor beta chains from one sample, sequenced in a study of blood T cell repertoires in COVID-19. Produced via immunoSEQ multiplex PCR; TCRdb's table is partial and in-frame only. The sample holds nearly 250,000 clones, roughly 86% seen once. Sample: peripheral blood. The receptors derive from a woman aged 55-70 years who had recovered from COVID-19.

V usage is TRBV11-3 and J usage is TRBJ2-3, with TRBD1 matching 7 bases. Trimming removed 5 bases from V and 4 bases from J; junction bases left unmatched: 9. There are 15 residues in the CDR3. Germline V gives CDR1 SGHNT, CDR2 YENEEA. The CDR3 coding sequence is TGTGCCAGCAGCCAGACAGGGAAAGCGTCAGATACGCAGTATTTT. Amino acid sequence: CASSQTGKASDTQYF.

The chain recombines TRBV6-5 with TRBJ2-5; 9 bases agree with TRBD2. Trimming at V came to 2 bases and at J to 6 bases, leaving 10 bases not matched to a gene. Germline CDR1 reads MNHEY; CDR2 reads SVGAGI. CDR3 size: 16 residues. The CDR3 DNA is TGTGCCAGCAGTTACGGGGTTAGCGGGGGTTTGAAGACCCAGTACTTC. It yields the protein CASSYGVSGGLKTQYF.